Presented here are 27 T cell receptor beta chains from one specimen sequenced in a study of blood T cell repertoires in COVID-19. TCRdb's table, derived via immunoSEQ multiplex PCR, lists solely in-frame clones and lacks some. The table has some 26,000 clones, roughly 91% seen once. The specimen sequenced was peripheral blood. These receptors originate from a man between 65 and 85 years old with active COVID-19.

This chain uses TRBV11-2 with TRBJ1-2; D not certain. In germline, CDR1 is SGHAT, CDR2 FQNNGV. The CDR3 has 14 residues. The V and J ends lost 0 bases and 8 bases respectively, with 13 bases between them. The CDR3 sequence is CASSLDASLRGYTF. CDR3 nucleotides: TGTGCCAGCAGCTTAGATGCCTCTCTGAGGGGCTACACCTTC.

The V call is TRBV5-4, the J call TRBJ2-5; 7 bases are a match to TRBD2. Germline V CDR1 and CDR2: SGHNT, YYREEE (reference sequence). After removal of 1 base from V and 2 bases from J, the junction contained 8 bases not matched to a gene. This CDR3 region has 16 residues. CDR3 residues: CASSLLGAGIQETQYF. The CDR3 nucleotides read TGTGCCAGCAGCTTGCTCGGAGCGGGGATTCAAGAGACCCAGTACTTC.

DNA of the CDR3: TGCGCCAGCAGCCAAGTCCTCGGGACTCCAACCTACAATGAGCAGTTCTTC. It translates to CASSQVLGTPTYNEQFF. The chain links TRBV4-1 to TRBJ2-1; maybe TRBD2 (6 bases). Germline V gives CDR1 MGHRA, CDR2 YSYEKL. V lost 1 base and J lost 2, with 15 bases in between. The CDR3 runs to 17 residues.

The J gene is TRBJ1-5, the V gene TRBV3-1 (or the pseudogene TRBV3-2); 7 bases match TRBD1. The CDR3 totals 15 residues. Germline CDR1 and CDR2: LGHDT and YNNKEL (reference sequence). With 1 base clipped from V and 6 bases from J, the junction kept 6 bases outside the gene matches. The CDR3 DNA sequence: TGTGCCAGCAGCCAAGGACAGGGTCCTGGTCAGCCCCAGCATTTT. Translated, it gives CASSQGQGPGQPQHF.

In this sample, this clone turned up a few times. The chain joins TRBV2 to TRBJ1-6; D gene ambiguous. Trimming removed 10 bases from V and 6 bases from J, with 16 bases in between. This CDR3 is 14 amino acids long. Germline CDR1 is SNHLY and CDR2 is FYNNEI. Written as DNA, the CDR3 is TGTGCCACCCTTCCCCAGGCATCTAATTCACCCCTCCACTTT. It encodes CATLPQASNSPLHF.

This chain uses TRBV28 with TRBJ2-2; 7 positions agree with TRBD1. CDR3 length equals 15 residues. V was pared by 4 bases and J by 1 base, with 3 bases of the junction left unmatched. CDR1 MDHEN and CDR2 SYDVKM come from the germline V gene. As DNA, the CDR3 is TGTGCCAGCAGTTCGGGACAGTTGAACACCGGGGAGCTGTTTTTT. Its protein product is CASSSGQLNTGELFF.

The chain links TRBV2 to TRBJ1-4; 7 positions agree with TRBD1. The length of the CDR3 is 16 residues. J gave up 2 bases and V 5 bases, and 8 bases lay outside the gene matches. Germline V gives CDR1 SNHLY, CDR2 FYNNEI. CDR3 in amino acids: CASSRTGGSTNEKLFF. For the CDR3, the DNA is TGTGCCAGCAGTAGGACAGGAGGCTCGACTAATGAAAAACTGTTTTTT.

The chain carries TRBV29-1 and TRBJ2-4, with TRBD1 identical over 7 bases. This CDR3 region has 11 residues. J lost 6 bases, V lost 6 bases, and 2 bases had no gene match. Germline V gives CDR1 SQVTM, CDR2 ANQGSEA. The CDR3 nucleotides are TGCAGCGTCGACAGGGCAAACATTCAGTACTTC. It specifies CSVDRANIQYF.

This rearrangement joins TRBV18 to TRBJ1-6, with TRBD1 identical over 9 bases. Per germline, CDR1 KGHSH and CDR2 LQKENI. The CDR3 consists of 14 residues. The ends lost 5 bases at V and 11 bases at J; junction bases unmatched: 7. The CDR3 region is CASSSGTGSPPLHF. CDR3 DNA: TGTGCCAGCTCATCCGGGACAGGGTCACCACCCCTCCACTTT. The whole variable domain, remainder taken from reference TRBV18 and TRBJ1-6, is NAGVMQNPRHLVRRRGQEARLRCSPMKGHSHVYWYRQLPEEGLKFMVYLQKENIIDESGMPKERFSAEFPKEGPSILRIQQVVRGDSAAYFCASSSGTGSPPLHFGNGTRLTVT.

The rearrangement links TRBV19 to TRBJ2-1; D might be TRBD2 (6 bases). The CDR3 extends over 16 amino acids. Trimming shortened V by 5 bases and J by 4 bases, and 18 bases separated the two germline ends. Germline assignment: CDR1 LNHDA and CDR2 SQIVND (reference sequence). CDR3 in amino acids: CASSSSSAVTYNEQFF. For the CDR3, the DNA is TGTGCCAGTAGTTCTTCTAGCGCCGTTACTTACAATGAGCAGTTCTTC.

In its sample, this clone was seen once. This chain links TRBV5-1 with TRBJ1-3; unclear D gene. Trimming cost V 4 bases and J 3 bases, with 17 bases left between them. The length of the CDR3 is 16 residues. The germline V gene has CDR1 SGHRS and CDR2 YFSETQ. DNA for the CDR3: TGCGCCAGCAGCCCTGGAGCGGGATGGGGTGGAAACACCATATATTTT. This translates into CASSPGAGWGGNTIYF.

CDR3 nucleotide sequence: TGTGCCAGCAGCCCCGGGACACCTAATAATTCACCCCTCCACTTT. It encodes CASSPGTPNNSPLHF. The J gene is TRBJ1-6, the V gene TRBV5-4; possible D gene TRBD1, 6 bases. The germline V gene encodes CDR1 SGHNT and CDR2 YYREEE (reference sequence). Trimming stripped 4 bases from V and 5 bases from J, with 13 bases between. The CDR3 has 15 residues.

The V call is TRBV6-2 or TRBV6-3, the J call TRBJ1-4; D may be TRBD1 (6 bases). From germline, CDR1 is MNHEY and CDR2 SVGEGT. V gave up 5 bases and J gave up 8 bases, with 15 bases separating them. The CDR3 covers 14 residues. The DNA of the CDR3 is TGTGCCAGCAGTACAGGGACGGCTGAAGAAAAACTGTTTTTT. It codes for CASSTGTAEEKLFF.

This chain links TRBV6-5 with TRBJ2-7; D is uncertain. The CDR3 is 11 residues long. V was clipped by 2 bases and J by 3 bases, with 2 bases between them. In germline, CDR1 is MNHEY, CDR2 SVGAGI. The chain's CDR3 is CASSYHYEQYF. The CDR3 nucleotides are TGTGCCAGCAGTTACCACTACGAGCAGTACTTC.

The gene calls are TRBV7-9 and TRBJ1-4; a possible D gene is TRBD1 (5 bases). The CDR3 runs 14 residues. V shed 2 bases and J shed 7 bases, with 11 bases lying between them. Germline CDR1 is SEHNR and CDR2 is FQNEAQ (reference sequence). DNA of the CDR3: TGTGCCAGCAGCTTATACCAGGGAAGTGAAAAACTGTTTTTT. Translation gives CASSLYQGSEKLFF.

The chain joins TRBV18 to TRBJ1-6; no firm D call. V was trimmed by 3 bases and J by 5 bases, leaving 14 bases between them. The length of the CDR3 is 16 residues. Germline V CDR1 and CDR2: KGHSH, LQKENI. In nucleotides, the CDR3 is TGTGCCAGCTCACCCCTAACCGGGAATAATAATTCACCCCTCCACTTT. Amino acid sequence: CASSPLTGNNNSPLHF.

The V call is TRBV6-2 or TRBV6-3, the J call TRBJ1-1; weak D call: TRBD1 (5 bases). The CDR3 runs to 13 residues. The germline CDR1 and CDR2 sequences are MNHEY and SVGEGT. The V and J ends lost 2 bases and 4 bases respectively, with 8 bases between them. CDR3 DNA sequence: TGTGCCAGCAGTTACCAGGGACTCACTGAAGCTTTCTTT. It yields the protein CASSYQGLTEAFF.

V gene TRBV7-3 combines with J gene TRBJ2-1; TRBD1 agrees at 8 bases. The junction had 4 bases not matched to a gene; V was cut back by 4 bases and J by 5 bases. Per the germline V gene, CDR1 is SGHTA and CDR2 is FQGTGA. The CDR3 contains 14 residues. Here the CDR3 DNA reads TGTGCCAGCAGCTGGACAGGGTGGAACAATGAGCAGTTCTTC. Protein sequence: CASSWTGWNNEQFF.

The chain joins TRBV7-9 to TRBJ2-5; TRBD1 is a possible D gene (6 bases). Germline V gene sequence: CDR1 SEHNR, CDR2 FQNEAQ (reference sequence). V lost 2 bases and J 5 bases, leaving 9 bases between the germline ends. The CDR3 totals 13 residues. The chain's CDR3 is CASSLQGQETQYF. CDR3 in DNA: TGTGCCAGCAGCTTACAGGGGCAGGAGACCCAGTACTTC.

The chain has TRBV5-1 and TRBJ2-3, with 7 positions matching TRBD1. The J segment lost 0 bases and the V segment lost 3 bases, leaving 10 bases of the junction unmatched. Germline CDR1 reads SGHRS; CDR2 reads YFSETQ. The CDR3 extends over 17 amino acids. The CDR3 loop reads CASSSNPTGSSTDTQYF. The DNA for the CDR3 is TGCGCCAGCAGCTCCAACCCGACAGGGTCCAGCACAGATACGCAGTATTTT. Full variable domain (missing parts from reference TRBV5-1 and TRBJ2-3): KAGVTQTPRYLIKTRGQQVTLSCSPISGHRSVSWYQQTPGQGLQFLFEYFSETQRNKGNFPGRFSGRQFSNSRSEMNVSTLELGDSALYLCASSSNPTGSSTDTQYFGPGTRLTVL.

The V and J genes are TRBV15 and TRBJ2-2; D not resolved. This CDR3 has 17 amino acids. V lost 4 bases to trimming and J lost 6 bases, with 21 bases between them. Germline V gives CDR1 LNHNV, CDR2 YYDKDF (reference sequence). Written as DNA, the CDR3 is TGTGCCACCAGCACCCGTACGACATCTCCGATCCCCGGGGAGCTGTTTTTT. Translation gives CATSTRTTSPIPGELFF.

The chain is built from TRBV12-5 and TRBJ2-7; unclear D gene. The CDR3 is 13 amino acids. Germline loops: CDR1 LGHNT, CDR2 FRNRAP. V was shortened by 1 base and J by 5 bases, with 9 bases between the two germline ends. This chain's CDR3 is CASGLAPTHEQYF. DNA for the CDR3: TGTGCTAGTGGTTTGGCCCCTACCCACGAGCAGTACTTC.

This chain uses TRBV28 with TRBJ1-4; TRBD1 matches 8 bases. Germline V gene sequence: CDR1 MDHEN, CDR2 SYDVKM. The ends lost 4 bases at V and 2 bases at J; junction bases unmatched: 15. This CDR3 contains 19 residues. The CDR3 protein is CASSYWTGRFLETNEKLFF. The CDR3 coding sequence is TGTGCCAGCAGTTACTGGACAGGGCGCTTCTTGGAGACTAATGAAAAACTGTTTTTT.

This chain's CDR3 is CASSVGSGGVSSYNEQFF. The CDR3 DNA reads as TGTGCCAGCAGCGTAGGTAGCGGGGGTGTAAGCTCCTACAATGAGCAGTTCTTC. V gene TRBV9 combines with J gene TRBJ2-1, with 9 bases aligning to TRBD2. The germline CDR1 and CDR2 sequences are SGDLS and YYNGEE. J lost 0 bases, V lost 0 bases, and 7 bases had no gene match. This CDR3 comprises 18 residues. Filled out from reference TRBV9 and TRBJ2-1, the complete variable domain reads DSGVTQTPKHLITATGQRVTLRCSPRSGDLSVYWYQQSLDQGLQFLIQYYNGEERAKGNILERFSAQQFPDLHSELNLSSLELGDSALYFCASSVGSGGVSSYNEQFFGPGTRLTVL.

In regard to this clone: Compared with germline, one end of the junction differs, possibly owing to a read error. V usage is TRBV27 and J usage is TRBJ2-3; 11 bases are shared with TRBD2. This CDR3 is built from 17 residues. Germline V gives CDR1 MNHEY, CDR2 SMNVEV (reference sequence). CDR3 protein: CASNLLFSGGATDTQYF. The CDR3 DNA sequence: TGTGCCAGCAATTTATTATTTAGCGGGGGGGCTACAGATACGCAGTATTTT.

The chain couples TRBV29-1 to TRBJ2-7; no reliable D call. In germline, CDR1 is SQVTM, CDR2 ANQGSEA. V was clipped by 4 bases and J by 1 base, with 8 bases between them. The CDR3 loop spans 12 amino acids. The chain's CDR3 is CSVGQASYEQYF. The CDR3 region has the DNA TGCAGCGTTGGCCAGGCTTCCTACGAGCAGTACTTC.

This chain uses TRBV7-9 with TRBJ1-5; the D gene is possibly TRBD1 (5 bases). The CDR3 loop spans 15 amino acids. The V end was cut by 6 bases, the J end by 3 bases, with 15 bases between. Per the germline V gene, CDR1 is SEHNR and CDR2 is FQNEAQ (reference sequence). CDR3 bases: TGTGCCAGCAGTCCTAGGGGTACTGACAATCAGCCCCAGCATTTT. Residues: CASSPRGTDNQPQHF.